The 25 T cell receptor beta chains in this list originate from one sample, sequenced in a study of T-cell reconstitution after alpha-beta-depleted transplantation in children. A TCRbeta library incorporating unique molecular identifiers was prepared. TCRdb reprocessed the PCR reads with MiXCR, giving one entry per CDR3 protein. Of around 52,000 distinct CDR3 sequences detected, about 5.7% appear once; the ten largest clones hold about 33%. The specimen was PBMCs, mostly from graft donor cells, collected 60 days after TCRalphabeta/CD19-depleted stem cell transplant. The source of these receptors is a female patient between 2 and 10 years old who had a stem cell transplant for aplastic anemia, so the T cells may come from the graft donor.

This clonotype was counted at least ten times. The chain joins TRBV7-9 to TRBJ2-3; 8 bases match TRBD2. The CDR3 runs to 14 residues. V shed 3 bases and J 1 base; nucleotides not matched to a gene: 0. CDR1 is SEHNR and CDR2 is FQNEAQ in the germline V gene (reference sequence). CDR3 nucleotide sequence: TGTGCCAGCAGCTTTAGCGGGGGCACAGATACGCAGTATTTT. This sequence encodes CASSFSGGTDTQYF.

This clonotype was seen repeatedly, ten times or more. The chain combines TRBV12-3 or TRBV12-4 with TRBJ2-7; D perhaps matches TRBD2 (6 bases). The CDR3 contains 15 residues. The V and J ends lost 4 bases and 2 bases respectively, with 15 bases between them. The CDR3 region has the DNA TGTGCCAGCAGTTCAGTGGGCGCGGGACCCTACGAGCAGTACTTC. It codes for CASSSVGAGPYEQYF.

This clonotype was observed at least ten times. The CDR3 region is CASSLSGNNEQFF. DNA of the CDR3: TGTGCCAGCAGTTTAAGCGGAAACAATGAGCAGTTCTTC. V gene TRBV12-3 or TRBV12-4 combines with J gene TRBJ2-1; TRBD2 is a possible D gene (5 bases). The CDR3 covers 13 residues. V dropped 2 bases and J dropped 5 bases, with 7 bases sitting between them.

As for this clonotype: This may come from a read error, since a much larger clone is one base off. The chain recombines TRBV11-3 with TRBJ2-1; the D is unclear. V lost 3 bases to trimming and J lost 5 bases, with 2 bases between them. CDR1 and CDR2 from the germline V gene are SGHNT and YENEEA. The CDR3 runs to 11 residues. The CDR3 protein is CASSLNNEQFF. Written as DNA, the CDR3 is TGTGCCAGCAGCTTGAACAATGAGCAGTTCTTC.

This clonotype was seen at least ten times. The chain links TRBV7-9 to TRBJ2-7; 9 bases align to TRBD1. The germline gives CDR1 SEHNR, CDR2 FQNEAQ (reference sequence). The V segment lost 3 bases and the J segment 2 bases; nucleotides outside the gene matches: 2. The CDR3 spans 14 residues. CDR3 DNA: TGTGCCAGCAGCTTTGGGGACAGGGCCTACGAGCAGTACGTC. It translates to CASSFGDRAYEQYV.

The CDR3 bases are TGTGCCAGCAGCGTATGGGGGGGGGGCAATGAGCAGTTCTTC. It translates to CASSVWGGGNEQFF. This chain connects TRBV25-1 to TRBJ2-1; 7 bases fit TRBD2. After removal of 6 bases from V and 6 bases from J, the junction contained 8 bases not matched to a gene. Germline CDR1 is MGHDK and CDR2 is SYGVNS. The CDR3 has 14 residues.

Many counts were recorded for this clonotype. This sequence joins TRBV5-6 and TRBJ2-7; no reliable D call. The V and J ends lost 3 bases and 2 bases respectively, with 12 bases between them. This CDR3 spans 14 amino acids. Germline V lookup: CDR1 SGHDT, CDR2 YYEEEE. CDR3 in amino acids: CASSSAGVTYEQYF. The CDR3 DNA follows: TGTGCCAGCAGCTCCGCTGGGGTGACCTACGAGCAGTACTTC. The full variable domain, its missing parts supplied by reference TRBV5-6 and TRBJ2-7, is DAGVTQSPTHLIKTRGQQVTLRCSPKSGHDTVSWYQQALGQGPQFIFQYYEEEERQRGNFPDRFSGHQFPNYSSELNVNALLLGDSALYLCASSSAGVTYEQYFGPGTRLTVT.

V usage is TRBV5-4 and J usage is TRBJ2-5, with TRBD2 matching over 10 bases. The CDR3 totals 16 residues. J was trimmed by 1 base and V by 2 bases; bases with no gene match: 5. Germline CDR1 and CDR2: SGHNT and YYREEE (reference sequence). The CDR3 loop reads CASSFPSGGPQETQYF. The CDR3 DNA reads as TGTGCCAGCAGCTTTCCTAGCGGGGGACCCCAAGAGACCCAGTACTTC.

This clonotype was found many times. This chain's CDR3 is CASSFRQEQYF. The CDR3 nucleotides read TGTGCCAGCAGTTTCCGCCAGGAGCAGTACTTC. The V call is TRBV27, the J call TRBJ2-7; D is ambiguous. CDR1 and CDR2 (germline): MNHEY, SMNVEV (reference sequence). The V end lost 3 bases, the J end lost 7 bases, and 7 bases lay between the germline ends. This CDR3 is built from 11 residues.

This clonotype was detected ten times or more. V usage is TRBV25-1 and J usage is TRBJ2-3; 13 bases fit TRBD2. The CDR3 spans 16 residues. Germline CDR1 and CDR2: MGHDK and SYGVNS. J gave up 3 bases and V 5 bases, and 5 bases lay outside the gene matches. The CDR3 DNA follows: TGTGCCAGCAGTCGGACTAGCGGGAGCGGGACAGATACGCAGTATTTT. Encoded protein: CASSRTSGSGTDTQYF.

This clonotype was picked up a small number of times. The V gene is TRBV5-1, the J gene TRBJ2-2; D not certain. This CDR3 region has 18 residues. V shed 1 base and J shed 5 bases, with 21 bases lying between them. Germline loops: CDR1 SGHRS, CDR2 YFSETQ. The CDR3 bases are TGCGCCAGCAGCTTGCCCCCCCCCCGACACGACAATACCGGGGAGCTGTTTTTT. Translating gives CASSLPPPRHDNTGELFF.

This clonotype was recorded many times. The rearrangement links TRBV7-2 to TRBJ2-1, with D maybe TRBD1 (5 bases). CDR3 size: 14 residues. Germline values: CDR1 SGHTA, CDR2 FQGNSA. The V end was cut by 2 bases, the J end by 8 bases, with 13 bases between. The CDR3 DNA sequence: TGTGCCAGCAGCTTAAAGGTAGGGGAACATGAGCAGTTCTTC. Its protein is CASSLKVGEHEQFF.

This clonotype was found many times. The J gene is TRBJ2-7, the V gene TRBV28; TRBD1 might be the D (6 bases). Germline CDR1 and CDR2: MDHEN and SYDVKM. The CDR3 runs to 12 residues. V was trimmed by 7 bases and J by 3 bases, leaving 10 bases between them. In nucleotides, the CDR3 is TGTGCCAGCAACTCCAGGGGCTACGAGCAGTACTTC. This encodes CASNSRGYEQYF.

This clonotype was observed many times. The genes are TRBV6-6 and TRBJ2-6; D unresolved. CDR1 is MNHNY, CDR2 SVGAGI, per germline (reference sequence). Trimming removed 6 bases from V and 1 base from J, with 7 bases in between. The CDR3 has 14 amino acids. The CDR3 DNA sequence: TGTGCCAGCAGCCAATCATCTGGGGCCAACGTCCTGACTTTC. Translated, it gives CASSQSSGANVLTF.

This clonotype was detected ten times or more. The V gene is TRBV9, the J gene TRBJ2-2, with D tentatively TRBD1 (5 bases). Between the trimmed V and J ends, which lost 4 bases and 5 bases, there was a span of 15 bases. The CDR3 is made up of 15 amino acids. In germline, CDR1 is SGDLS, CDR2 YYNGEE. The CDR3 coding sequence is TGTGCCAGCAGCCAACCAGGGCCCGGGACCGGGGAGCTGTTTTTT. Translated: CASSQPGPGTGELFF.

This clonotype was observed many times. The chain carries TRBV2 and TRBJ2-1, with 15 nucleotides matching TRBD2. V was clipped by 6 bases and J by 2 bases; unmatched bases: 2. The CDR3 has 16 amino acids. The germline CDR1 and CDR2 sequences are SNHLY and FYNNEI. DNA of the CDR3: TGTGCCAGCAGCTGGACTAGCGGGAGGGCCTACAATGAGCAGTTCTTC. It specifies CASSWTSGRAYNEQFF.

This clonotype appeared many times. The chain recombines TRBV20-1 with TRBJ2-3, with TRBD2 as a possible D gene (7 bases). The V and J ends lost 6 bases and 4 bases respectively, with 20 bases between them. This CDR3 has 15 amino acids. Per the germline V gene, CDR1 is DFQATT and CDR2 is SNEGSKA (reference sequence). CDR3 sequence (DNA): TGCAGTGCCGACAGAGGGCCGGGGGGCCCAGATACGCAGTATTTT. This sequence encodes CSADRGPGGPDTQYF.

The J gene is TRBJ1-2, the V gene TRBV20-1, with 11 bases matching TRBD1. CDR3 length: 14 residues. The J segment lost 5 bases and the V segment lost 7 bases, leaving 9 bases of the junction unmatched. Looked up from germline, CDR1 is DFQATT and CDR2 is SNEGSKA (reference sequence). CDR3 in amino acids: CSVSPGTGGYGYTF. The DNA of the CDR3 is TGCAGTGTCTCTCCCGGGACAGGGGGATATGGCTACACCTTC.

The V call is TRBV7-8, the J call TRBJ2-3; TRBD1 aligns across 11 bases. V was pared by 5 bases and J by 3 bases, with 7 bases of the junction left unmatched. Germline values: CDR1 SGHVS, CDR2 FQNEAQ. This CDR3 is built from 16 residues. Written as DNA, the CDR3 is TGTGCCAGCAGCCCCCGGGACAGGGGGGGGACAGATACGCAGTATTTT. Protein: CASSPRDRGGTDTQYF. Full variable domain (rest looked up from reference TRBV7-8 and TRBJ2-3): GAGVSQSPRYKVAKRGQDVALRCDPISGHVSLFWYQQALGQGPEFLTYFQNEAQLDKSGLPSDRFFAERPEGSVSTLKIQRTQQEDSAVYLCASSPRDRGGTDTQYFGPGTRLTVL.

This clonotype was counted ten times or more. The chain has TRBV10-2 and TRBJ1-2; D might be TRBD1 (6 bases). Germline V gene data show CDR1 as WSHSY and CDR2 as SAAADI. The CDR3 length is 12 residues. The V gene lost 5 bases and the J gene lost 8 bases, with 12 bases spanning the gap. The CDR3 reads CASSMDSGGYTF. The DNA of the CDR3 is TGCGCCAGCAGTATGGACAGCGGGGGCTACACCTTC.

This clonotype was counted at least ten times. The chain combines TRBV12-3 or TRBV12-4 with TRBJ2-3, with 12 bases aligning to TRBD2. The CDR3 consists of 16 residues. V was pared by 4 bases and J by 4 bases, with 6 bases of the junction left unmatched. CDR3 amino acids: CASSSLAGGFADTQYF. The CDR3 region has the DNA TGTGCCAGCAGTTCACTAGCGGGAGGTTTCGCAGATACGCAGTATTTT.

This clonotype was detected many times. The gene calls are TRBV12-3 or TRBV12-4 and TRBJ2-7; D unclear. The length of the CDR3 is 14 residues. Deletions cut 7 bases from V and 4 bases from J, with 17 bases between. The CDR3 sequence: CASTPGRGIYEQYF. In nucleotides, the CDR3 is TGTGCCAGCACCCCCGGACGTGGAATTTACGAGCAGTACTTC.

This clonotype was seen ten or more times. The CDR3 sequence: CASSVRAGGWSDEQFF. The CDR3 DNA reads TGTGCCAGCAGCGTTCGAGCGGGAGGGTGGAGCGATGAGCAGTTCTTC. V gene TRBV9 combines with J gene TRBJ2-1; 10 bases line up with TRBD2. The CDR3 has 16 residues. V was pared by 2 bases and J by 8 bases, with 10 bases of the junction left unmatched. CDR1 is SGDLS and CDR2 is YYNGEE in the germline V gene. Complete variable domain (other parts from reference TRBV9 and TRBJ2-1): DSGVTQTPKHLITATGQRVTLRCSPRSGDLSVYWYQQSLDQGLQFLIQYYNGEERAKGNILERFSAQQFPDLHSELNLSSLELGDSALYFCASSVRAGGWSDEQFFGPGTRLTVL.

This clonotype was seen a handful of times. The V call is TRBV9, the J call TRBJ1-1; tentatively, D is TRBD1 (5 bases). Germline assignment: CDR1 SGDLS and CDR2 YYNGEE. This CDR3 is 15 amino acids long. Trimming removed 4 bases from V and 1 base from J, with 14 bases in between. CDR3 region: CASSPASGWNTEAFF. The DNA for the CDR3 is TGTGCCAGCAGCCCCGCGTCAGGGTGGAACACTGAAGCTTTCTTT.

The chain links TRBV11-2 to TRBJ2-7, with TRBD1 as a possible D gene (5 bases). Germline-derived CDR1 and CDR2 are SGHAT and FQNNGV. The CDR3 covers 16 residues. V dropped 4 bases and J dropped 2 bases, with 18 bases sitting between them. The CDR3 spells CASSSPSRTSPYEQYF. CDR3 DNA: TGTGCCAGCAGCTCCCCCTCCCGGACATCCCCCTACGAGCAGTACTTC.